This note documents a single TCR beta chain sequence. Its antigen remains unidentified. The sample belongs to a study of graft-versus-host responses after intestinal transplantation. On the study more broadly: Tacrolimus plus steroids were given to all recipients for 3 to 4 years, preceded by anti-thymocyte globulin induction. Study results and caveats: Among circulating GvH clones, peak levels were associated with early post-transplant declines in HvG clones. Analysis identified GvH clones in recipient marrow, with some appearing first in ileum or blood.

Germline-derived CDR1 and CDR2 are KGHSH and LQKENI. V lost 4 bases and J lost 4; bases outside the gene matches: 3. The CDR3 consists of 13 residues. Method: immunoSEQ multiplex PCR; TCRdb's copy keeps in-frame clones and lacks some. The sample consists of over 85,000 clones, 91% of them appearing once. This TCR derives from a human donor who was the organ donor for an intestinal transplant. The V and J genes are TRBV18 and TRBJ1-1; 7 bases are shared with TRBD1. Specimen: unstimulated CD4+ T cells sorted from spleen or lymph node cells, collected before transplant. The CDR3 DNA reads as TGTGCCAGCTCACGGGCAGGGGGCACTGAAGCTTTCTTT. It is translated as CASSRAGGTEAFF.